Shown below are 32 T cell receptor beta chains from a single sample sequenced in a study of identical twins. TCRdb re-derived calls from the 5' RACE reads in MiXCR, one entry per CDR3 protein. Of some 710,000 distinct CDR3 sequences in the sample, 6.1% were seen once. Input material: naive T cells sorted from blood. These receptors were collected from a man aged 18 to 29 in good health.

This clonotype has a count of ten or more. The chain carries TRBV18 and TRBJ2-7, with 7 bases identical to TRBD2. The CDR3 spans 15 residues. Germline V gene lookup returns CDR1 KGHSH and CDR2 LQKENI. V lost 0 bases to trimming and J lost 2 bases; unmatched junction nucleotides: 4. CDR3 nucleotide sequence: TGTGCCAGCTCACCACCGGAGAGCGGGGCCTACGAGCAGTACTTC. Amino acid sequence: CASSPPESGAYEQYF.

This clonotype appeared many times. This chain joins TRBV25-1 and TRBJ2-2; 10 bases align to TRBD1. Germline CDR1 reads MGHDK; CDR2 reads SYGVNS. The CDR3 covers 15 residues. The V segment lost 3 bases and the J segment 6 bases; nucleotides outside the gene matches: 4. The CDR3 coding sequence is TGTGCCAGCAGTGACAGGGACAGGGGATCCGGGGAGCTGTTTTTT. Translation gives CASSDRDRGSGELFF.

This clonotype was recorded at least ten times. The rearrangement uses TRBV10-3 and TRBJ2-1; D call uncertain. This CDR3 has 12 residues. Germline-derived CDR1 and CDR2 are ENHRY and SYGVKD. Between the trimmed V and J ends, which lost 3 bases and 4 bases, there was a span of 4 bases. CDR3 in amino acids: CAISDSYNEQFF. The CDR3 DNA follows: TGTGCCATCAGTGACAGTTACAATGAGCAGTTCTTC.

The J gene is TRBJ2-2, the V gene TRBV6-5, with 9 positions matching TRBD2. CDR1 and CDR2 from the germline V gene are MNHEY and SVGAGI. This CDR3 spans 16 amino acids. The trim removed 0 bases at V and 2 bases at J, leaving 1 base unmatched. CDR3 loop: CASSYSTSGNTGELFF. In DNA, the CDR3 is TGTGCCAGCAGTTACTCGACTAGCGGAAACACCGGGGAGCTGTTTTTT.

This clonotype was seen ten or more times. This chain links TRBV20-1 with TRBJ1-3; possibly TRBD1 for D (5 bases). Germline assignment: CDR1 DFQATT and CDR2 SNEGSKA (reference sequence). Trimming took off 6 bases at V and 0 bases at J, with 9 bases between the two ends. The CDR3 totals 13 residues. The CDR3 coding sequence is TGCAGTGCCACAGGACGCTCTGGAAACACCATATATTTT. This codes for CSATGRSGNTIYF.

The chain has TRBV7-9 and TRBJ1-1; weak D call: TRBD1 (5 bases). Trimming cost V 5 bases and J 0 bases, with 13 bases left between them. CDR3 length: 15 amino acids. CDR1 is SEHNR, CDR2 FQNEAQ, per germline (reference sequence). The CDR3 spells CASSPQTELNTEAFF. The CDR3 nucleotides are TGTGCCAGCAGCCCTCAGACAGAGCTGAACACTGAAGCTTTCTTT.

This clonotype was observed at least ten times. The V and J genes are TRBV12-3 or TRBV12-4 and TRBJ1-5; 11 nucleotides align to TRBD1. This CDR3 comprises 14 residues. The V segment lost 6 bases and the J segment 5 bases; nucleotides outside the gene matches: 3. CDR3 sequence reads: CASRGTGGHQPQHF. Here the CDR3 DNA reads TGTGCCAGCAGGGGGACAGGGGGTCATCAGCCCCAGCATTTT.

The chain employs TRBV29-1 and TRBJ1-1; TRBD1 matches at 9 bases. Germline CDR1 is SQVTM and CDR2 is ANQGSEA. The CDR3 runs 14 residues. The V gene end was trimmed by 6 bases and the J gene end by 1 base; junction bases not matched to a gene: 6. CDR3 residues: CSVLQGAGNTEAFF. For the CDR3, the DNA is TGCAGCGTACTACAGGGGGCCGGGAACACTGAAGCTTTCTTT.

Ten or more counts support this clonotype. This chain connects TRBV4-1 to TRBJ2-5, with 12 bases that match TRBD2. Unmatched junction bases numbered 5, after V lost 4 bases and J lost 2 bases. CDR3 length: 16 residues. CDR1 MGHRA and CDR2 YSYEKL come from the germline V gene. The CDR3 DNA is TGCGCCAGCAGCCTGGTCGGGACTAGCGGGCAAGAGACCCAGTACTTC. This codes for CASSLVGTSGQETQYF.

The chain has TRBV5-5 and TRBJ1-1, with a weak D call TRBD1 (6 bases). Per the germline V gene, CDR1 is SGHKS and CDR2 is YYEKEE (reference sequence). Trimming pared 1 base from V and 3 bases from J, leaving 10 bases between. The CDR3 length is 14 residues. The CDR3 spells CASSLLGADTEAFF. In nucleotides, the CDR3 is TGTGCCAGCAGCTTGCTGGGGGCGGACACTGAAGCTTTCTTT.

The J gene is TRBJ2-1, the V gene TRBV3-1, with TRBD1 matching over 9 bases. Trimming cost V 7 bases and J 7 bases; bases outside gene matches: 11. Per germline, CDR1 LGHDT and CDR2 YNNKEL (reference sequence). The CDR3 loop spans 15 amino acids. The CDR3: CASTEGQGARNEQFF. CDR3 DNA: TGTGCCAGCACCGAGGGACAGGGAGCTCGGAATGAGCAGTTCTTC.

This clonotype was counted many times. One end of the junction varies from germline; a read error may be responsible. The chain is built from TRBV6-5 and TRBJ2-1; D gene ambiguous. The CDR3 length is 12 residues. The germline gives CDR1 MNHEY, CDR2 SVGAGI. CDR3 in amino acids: CASSYSSGQELF. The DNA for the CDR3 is TGTGCCAGCAGTTACTCGAGTGGCCAGGAGCTCTTC.

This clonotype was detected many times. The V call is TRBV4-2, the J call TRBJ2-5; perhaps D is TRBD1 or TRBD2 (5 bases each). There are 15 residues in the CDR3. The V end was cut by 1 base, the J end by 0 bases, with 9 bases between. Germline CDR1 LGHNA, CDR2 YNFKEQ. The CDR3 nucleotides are TGTGCCAGCAGCCAAGGGGACCGAGACCAAGAGACCCAGTACTTC. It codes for CASSQGDRDQETQYF.

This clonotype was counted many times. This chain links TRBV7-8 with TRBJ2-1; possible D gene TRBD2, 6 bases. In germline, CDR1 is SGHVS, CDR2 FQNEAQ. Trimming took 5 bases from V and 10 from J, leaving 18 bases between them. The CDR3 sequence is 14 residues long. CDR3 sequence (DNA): TGTGCCAGCAGCGAGGGACCTGGCGGGATCGAGCAGTTCTTC. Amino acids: CASSEGPGGIEQFF.

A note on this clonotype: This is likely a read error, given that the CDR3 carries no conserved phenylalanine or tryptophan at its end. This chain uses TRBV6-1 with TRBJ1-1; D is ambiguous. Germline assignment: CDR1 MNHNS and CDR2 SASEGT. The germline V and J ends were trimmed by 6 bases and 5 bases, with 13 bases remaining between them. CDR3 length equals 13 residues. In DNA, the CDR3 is TGTGCCAGCAGACAACTTTCACCGACTGAAGCTTTCATT. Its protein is CASRQLSPTEAFI.

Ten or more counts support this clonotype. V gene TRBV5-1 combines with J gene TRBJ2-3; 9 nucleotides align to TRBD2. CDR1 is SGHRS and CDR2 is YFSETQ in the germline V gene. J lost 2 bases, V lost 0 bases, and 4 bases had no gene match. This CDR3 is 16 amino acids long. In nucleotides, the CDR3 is TGCGCCAGCAGCTTGGGACTAGCGGAACTCACAGATACGCAGTATTTT. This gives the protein CASSLGLAELTDTQYF. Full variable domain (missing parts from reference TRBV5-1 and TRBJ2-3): KAGVTQTPRYLIKTRGQQVTLSCSPISGHRSVSWYQQTPGQGLQFLFEYFSETQRNKGNFPGRFSGRQFSNSRSEMNVSTLELGDSALYLCASSLGLAELTDTQYFGPGTRLTVL.

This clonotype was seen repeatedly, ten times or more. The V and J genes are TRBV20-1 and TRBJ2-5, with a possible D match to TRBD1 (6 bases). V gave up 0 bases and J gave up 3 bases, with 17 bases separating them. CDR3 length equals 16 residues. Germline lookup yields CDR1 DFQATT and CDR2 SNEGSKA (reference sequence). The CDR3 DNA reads TGCAGTGCTAGAGATTTTACAGGGAATAGGGAAGAGACCCAGTACTTC. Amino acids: CSARDFTGNREETQYF.

The DNA for the CDR3 is TGCGCCAGCAGCTTGGAAGGGCGACAGGTGAACTACAATGAGCAGTTCTTC. Its protein is CASSLEGRQVNYNEQFF. The rearrangement uses TRBV5-1 and TRBJ2-1; a weak D match, TRBD1 (6 bases). Between the trimmed V and J ends, which lost 0 bases and 3 bases, there was a span of 16 bases. Looked up from germline, CDR1 is SGHRS and CDR2 is YFSETQ. The CDR3 is 17 amino acids.

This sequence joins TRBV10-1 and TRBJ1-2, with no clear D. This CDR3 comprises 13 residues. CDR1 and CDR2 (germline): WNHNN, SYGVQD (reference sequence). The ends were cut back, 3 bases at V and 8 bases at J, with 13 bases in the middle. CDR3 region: CASSDGPGRGYTF. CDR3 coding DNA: TGCGCCAGCAGTGATGGTCCGGGCCGGGGCTACACCTTC.

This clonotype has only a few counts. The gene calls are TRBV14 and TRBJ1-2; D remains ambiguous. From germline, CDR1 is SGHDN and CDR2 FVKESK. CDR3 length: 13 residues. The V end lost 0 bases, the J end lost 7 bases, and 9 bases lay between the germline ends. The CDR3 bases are TGTGCCAGCAGCCAAGATAGTCTCTTTGGCTACACCTTC. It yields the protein CASSQDSLFGYTF.

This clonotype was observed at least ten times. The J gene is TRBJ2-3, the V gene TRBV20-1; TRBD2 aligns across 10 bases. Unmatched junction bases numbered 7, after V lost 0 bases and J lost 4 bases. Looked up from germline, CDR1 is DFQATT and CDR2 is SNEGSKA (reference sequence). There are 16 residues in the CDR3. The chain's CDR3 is CSARDKREGPADTQYF. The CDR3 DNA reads TGCAGTGCTAGAGACAAGCGGGAGGGCCCCGCAGATACGCAGTATTTT.

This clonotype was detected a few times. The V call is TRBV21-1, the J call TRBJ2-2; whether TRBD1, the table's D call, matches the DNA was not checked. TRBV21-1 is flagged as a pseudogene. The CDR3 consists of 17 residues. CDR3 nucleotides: TGTGCCAGCAGCAAAGATTGGAAAGGGGCGCGGACCGGGGAGCTGTTTTTT. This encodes CASSKDWKGARTGELFF.

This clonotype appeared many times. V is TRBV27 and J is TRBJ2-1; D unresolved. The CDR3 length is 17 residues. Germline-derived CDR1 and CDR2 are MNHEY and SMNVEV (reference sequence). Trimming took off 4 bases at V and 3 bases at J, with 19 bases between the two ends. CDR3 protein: CASSSNSVGSLYNEQFF. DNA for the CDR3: TGTGCCAGCAGTTCCAACTCCGTGGGCTCCCTCTACAATGAGCAGTTCTTC.

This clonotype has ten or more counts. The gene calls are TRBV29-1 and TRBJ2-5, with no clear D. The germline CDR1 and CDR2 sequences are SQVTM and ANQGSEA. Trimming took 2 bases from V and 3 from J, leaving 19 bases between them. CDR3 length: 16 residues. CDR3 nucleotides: TGCAGCGTTGAATGGCCCGGACGTCTGGATGAAGAGACCCAGTACTTC. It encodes CSVEWPGRLDEETQYF.

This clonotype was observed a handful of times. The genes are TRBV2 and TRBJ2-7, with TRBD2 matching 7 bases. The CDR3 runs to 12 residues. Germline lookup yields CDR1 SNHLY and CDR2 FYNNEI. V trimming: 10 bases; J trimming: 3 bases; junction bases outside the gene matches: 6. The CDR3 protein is CAINTSDYEQYV. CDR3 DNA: TGTGCCATCAACACTAGCGACTACGAGCAGTACGTC.

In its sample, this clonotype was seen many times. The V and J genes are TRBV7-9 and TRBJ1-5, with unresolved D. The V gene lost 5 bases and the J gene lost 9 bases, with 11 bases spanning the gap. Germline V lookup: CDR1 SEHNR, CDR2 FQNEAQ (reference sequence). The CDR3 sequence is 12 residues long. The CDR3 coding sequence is TGTGCCAGCAGCCTCTCTCAAGGGCCCCAGCATTTT. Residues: CASSLSQGPQHF.

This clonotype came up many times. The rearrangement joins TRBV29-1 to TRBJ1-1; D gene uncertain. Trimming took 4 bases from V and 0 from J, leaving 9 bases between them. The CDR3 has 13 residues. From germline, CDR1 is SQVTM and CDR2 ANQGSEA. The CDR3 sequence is CSVVWVMNTEAFF. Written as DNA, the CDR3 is TGCAGCGTTGTATGGGTCATGAACACTGAAGCTTTCTTT.

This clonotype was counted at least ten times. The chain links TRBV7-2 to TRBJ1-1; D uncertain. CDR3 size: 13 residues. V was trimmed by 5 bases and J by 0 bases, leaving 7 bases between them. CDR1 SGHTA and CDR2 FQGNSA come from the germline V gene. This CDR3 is CASSPMMNTEAFF. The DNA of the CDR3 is TGTGCCAGCAGCCCAATGATGAACACTGAAGCTTTCTTT.

The CDR3 bases are TGCGCCAGCAGCTTCCCAGGGAACACCGGGGAGCTGTTTTTT. It codes for CASSFPGNTGELFF. The chain joins TRBV5-1 to TRBJ2-2; the D is unclear. The V gene's germline CDR1 is SGHRS and CDR2 YFSETQ. The CDR3 loop spans 14 amino acids. V was pared by 2 bases and J by 1 base, with 6 bases between.

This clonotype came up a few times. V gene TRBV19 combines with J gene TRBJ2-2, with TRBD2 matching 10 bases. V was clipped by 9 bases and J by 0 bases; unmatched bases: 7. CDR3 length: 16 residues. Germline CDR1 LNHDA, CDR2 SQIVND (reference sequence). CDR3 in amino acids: CASTLAGGTNTGELFF. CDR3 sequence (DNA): TGTGCCAGCACCTTAGCGGGAGGAACGAACACCGGGGAGCTGTTTTTT.

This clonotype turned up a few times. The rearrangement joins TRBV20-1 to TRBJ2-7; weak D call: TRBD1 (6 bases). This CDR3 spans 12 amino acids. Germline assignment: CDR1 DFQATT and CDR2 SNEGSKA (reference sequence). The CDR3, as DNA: TGCACATTTCTAGGGGGAACCTACGAGCAGTACGTC. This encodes CTFLGGTYEQYV.

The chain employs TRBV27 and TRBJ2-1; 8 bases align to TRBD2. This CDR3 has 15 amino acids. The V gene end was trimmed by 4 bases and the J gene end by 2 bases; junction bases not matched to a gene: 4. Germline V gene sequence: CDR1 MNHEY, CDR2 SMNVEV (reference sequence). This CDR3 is CASSSGLDPYNEQFF. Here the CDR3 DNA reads TGTGCCAGCAGTTCGGGACTAGATCCCTACAATGAGCAGTTCTTC.